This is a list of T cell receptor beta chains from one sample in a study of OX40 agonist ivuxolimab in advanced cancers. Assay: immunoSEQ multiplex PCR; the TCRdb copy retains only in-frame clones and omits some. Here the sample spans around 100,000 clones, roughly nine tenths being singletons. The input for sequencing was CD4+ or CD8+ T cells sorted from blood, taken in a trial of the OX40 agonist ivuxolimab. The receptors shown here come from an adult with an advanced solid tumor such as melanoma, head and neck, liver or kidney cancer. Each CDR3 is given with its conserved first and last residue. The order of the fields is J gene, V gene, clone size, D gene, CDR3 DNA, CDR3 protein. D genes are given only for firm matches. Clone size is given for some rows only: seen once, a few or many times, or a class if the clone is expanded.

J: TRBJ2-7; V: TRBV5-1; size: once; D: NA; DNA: TGCGCCAGCAGCTCGATGATAACGGATCCCTCCTACGAGCAGTACTTC; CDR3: CASSSMITDPSYEQYF
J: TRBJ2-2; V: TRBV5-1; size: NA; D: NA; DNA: TGCGCCAGCAGCGTCTATCAGAGAACCGGGGAGCTGTTTTTT; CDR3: CASSVYQRTGELFF
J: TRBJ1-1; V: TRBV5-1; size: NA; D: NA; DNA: TGCGCCAGCAGCCCGGAGGGCCCGAACACTGAAGCTTTCTTT; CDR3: CASSPEGPNTEAFF
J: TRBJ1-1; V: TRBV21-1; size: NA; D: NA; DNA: TGTGCCAGCAGCAAAGATGGGATAAGCTTGAACACTGAAGCTTTCTTT; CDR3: CASSKDGISLNTEAFF
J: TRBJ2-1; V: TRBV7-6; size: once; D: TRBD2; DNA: TGTGCCAGCAGCTTAACGGCGGGAGCACTCTACAATGAGCAGTTCTTC; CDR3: CASSLTAGALYNEQFF
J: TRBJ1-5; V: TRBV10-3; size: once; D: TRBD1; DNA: TGTGCCATCAGTGAAATAGGGGGCCAGCCCCAGCATTTT; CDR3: CAISEIGGQPQHF
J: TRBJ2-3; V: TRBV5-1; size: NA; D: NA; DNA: TGCGCCAGCATGGGGGGCCTTGGGGACACAGATACGCAGTATTTT; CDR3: CASMGGLGDTDTQYF
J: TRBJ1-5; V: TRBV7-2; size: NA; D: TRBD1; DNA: TGTGCCAGCAGCTTAGGCCGGGACAGGGGACCTCAGCCCCAGCATTTT; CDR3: CASSLGRDRGPQPQHF
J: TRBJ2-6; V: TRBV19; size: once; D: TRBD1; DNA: TGTGCCAGTAGTGGAGACAGGGTCTCTGGGGCCAACGTCCTGACTTTC; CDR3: CASSGDRVSGANVLTF
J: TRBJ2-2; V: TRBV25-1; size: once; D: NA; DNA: TGTGCCAGCAGTGAATTAAAGGGATCCGGGGAGCTGTTTTTT; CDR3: CASSELKGSGELFF
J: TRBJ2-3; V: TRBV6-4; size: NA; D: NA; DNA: TGTGCCAGCAGTAGCGGGAGCACAGATACGCAGTATTTT; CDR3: CASSSGSTDTQYF
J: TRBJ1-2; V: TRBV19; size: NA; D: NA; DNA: TGTGCCAGTAGTCCCGGGGCCTTGACGGGCTACACCTTC; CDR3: CASSPGALTGYTF
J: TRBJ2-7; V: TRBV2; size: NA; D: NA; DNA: TGTGCCAGCCAGGGGGGGTCCTACGAGCAGTACTTC; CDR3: CASQGGSYEQYF
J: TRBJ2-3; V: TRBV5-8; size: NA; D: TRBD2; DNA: TGTGCCAGCAGCCCAGGGGCTAGCGGGATCACAGATACGCAGTATTTT; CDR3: CASSPGASGITDTQYF
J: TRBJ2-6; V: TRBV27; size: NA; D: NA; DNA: TGTGCCAGCAGTTTATACTCTTGGAGCTCTGGGGCCAACGTCCTGACTTTC; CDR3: CASSLYSWSSGANVLTF
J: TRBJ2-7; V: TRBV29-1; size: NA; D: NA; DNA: TGCAGCGTAGGGACGGGGACCTACGAGCAGTACTTC; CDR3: CSVGTGTYEQYF
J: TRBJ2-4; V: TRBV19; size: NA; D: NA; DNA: TGTGCCAGTCGGGACACCACCAAAAACATTCAGTACTTC; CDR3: CASRDTTKNIQYF
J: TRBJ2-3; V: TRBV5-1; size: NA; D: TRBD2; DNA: TGCGCCAGCAGCTTCTCTAGCGGGGTAAAAACAGATACGCAGTATTTT; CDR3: CASSFSSGVKTDTQYF
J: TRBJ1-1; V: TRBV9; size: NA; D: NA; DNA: TGTGCCAGCAGCGTAGCCGAGGTTTTGAACACTGAAGCTTTCTTT; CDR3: CASSVAEVLNTEAFF
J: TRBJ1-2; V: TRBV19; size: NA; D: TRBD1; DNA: TGTGCCAGTAGTCTTCCTAGGGGACAGGGAATCACCTTC; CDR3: CASSLPRGQGITF
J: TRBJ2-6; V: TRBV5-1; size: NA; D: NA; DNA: TGCGCCAGCAGCAGGTCGACTGGGGCCAACGTCCTGACTTTC; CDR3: CASSRSTGANVLTF
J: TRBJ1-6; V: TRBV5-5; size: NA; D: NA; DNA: TGTGCCAGCAGCTTGGTAGGTCCCCTCAATTCACCCCTCCACTTT; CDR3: CASSLVGPLNSPLHF
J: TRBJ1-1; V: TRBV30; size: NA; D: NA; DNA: TGTGCCTGGAGTGTACTCCTTACAGCTGAAGCTTTCTTT; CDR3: CAWSVLLTAEAFF
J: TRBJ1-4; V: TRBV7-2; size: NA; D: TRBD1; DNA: TGTGCCAGCAGCTTTGGTTTACCCGGACAGGGCAATAATGAAAAACTGTTTTTT; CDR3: CASSFGLPGQGNNEKLFF